This T cell receptor (beta chain) was recovered during a study of T cells in narcolepsy. Study at large: Enrolled donors included narcolepsy type 1 or type 2 patients and healthy controls. Study observations and caveats: Blood of same and different patients, but not healthy controls, reportedly held recurring autoreactive clonotypes.

Germline assignment: CDR1 MDHEN and CDR2 SYDVKM. J was trimmed by 0 bases and V by 5 bases; bases with no gene match: 12. CDR3 length equals 19 residues. Worth noting for this clone: What it binds is not known.

Some clones are missing from TCRdb's copy, which holds only in-frame ones; the method was immunoSEQ multiplex PCR. The table includes tens of thousands of clones, approximately 85% detected once. Sequenced material: CD45RA- memory CD4+ T cells from PBMCs. This receptor was identified in a human donor with narcolepsy. The chain employs TRBV28 and TRBJ1-6, with 8 bases identical to TRBD1. The DNA for the CDR3 is TGTGCCAGCAGTCCACCCCCTGGGACAGGAAGCTCCTATAATTCACCCCTCCACTTT. The encoded protein is CASSPPPGTGSSYNSPLHF.